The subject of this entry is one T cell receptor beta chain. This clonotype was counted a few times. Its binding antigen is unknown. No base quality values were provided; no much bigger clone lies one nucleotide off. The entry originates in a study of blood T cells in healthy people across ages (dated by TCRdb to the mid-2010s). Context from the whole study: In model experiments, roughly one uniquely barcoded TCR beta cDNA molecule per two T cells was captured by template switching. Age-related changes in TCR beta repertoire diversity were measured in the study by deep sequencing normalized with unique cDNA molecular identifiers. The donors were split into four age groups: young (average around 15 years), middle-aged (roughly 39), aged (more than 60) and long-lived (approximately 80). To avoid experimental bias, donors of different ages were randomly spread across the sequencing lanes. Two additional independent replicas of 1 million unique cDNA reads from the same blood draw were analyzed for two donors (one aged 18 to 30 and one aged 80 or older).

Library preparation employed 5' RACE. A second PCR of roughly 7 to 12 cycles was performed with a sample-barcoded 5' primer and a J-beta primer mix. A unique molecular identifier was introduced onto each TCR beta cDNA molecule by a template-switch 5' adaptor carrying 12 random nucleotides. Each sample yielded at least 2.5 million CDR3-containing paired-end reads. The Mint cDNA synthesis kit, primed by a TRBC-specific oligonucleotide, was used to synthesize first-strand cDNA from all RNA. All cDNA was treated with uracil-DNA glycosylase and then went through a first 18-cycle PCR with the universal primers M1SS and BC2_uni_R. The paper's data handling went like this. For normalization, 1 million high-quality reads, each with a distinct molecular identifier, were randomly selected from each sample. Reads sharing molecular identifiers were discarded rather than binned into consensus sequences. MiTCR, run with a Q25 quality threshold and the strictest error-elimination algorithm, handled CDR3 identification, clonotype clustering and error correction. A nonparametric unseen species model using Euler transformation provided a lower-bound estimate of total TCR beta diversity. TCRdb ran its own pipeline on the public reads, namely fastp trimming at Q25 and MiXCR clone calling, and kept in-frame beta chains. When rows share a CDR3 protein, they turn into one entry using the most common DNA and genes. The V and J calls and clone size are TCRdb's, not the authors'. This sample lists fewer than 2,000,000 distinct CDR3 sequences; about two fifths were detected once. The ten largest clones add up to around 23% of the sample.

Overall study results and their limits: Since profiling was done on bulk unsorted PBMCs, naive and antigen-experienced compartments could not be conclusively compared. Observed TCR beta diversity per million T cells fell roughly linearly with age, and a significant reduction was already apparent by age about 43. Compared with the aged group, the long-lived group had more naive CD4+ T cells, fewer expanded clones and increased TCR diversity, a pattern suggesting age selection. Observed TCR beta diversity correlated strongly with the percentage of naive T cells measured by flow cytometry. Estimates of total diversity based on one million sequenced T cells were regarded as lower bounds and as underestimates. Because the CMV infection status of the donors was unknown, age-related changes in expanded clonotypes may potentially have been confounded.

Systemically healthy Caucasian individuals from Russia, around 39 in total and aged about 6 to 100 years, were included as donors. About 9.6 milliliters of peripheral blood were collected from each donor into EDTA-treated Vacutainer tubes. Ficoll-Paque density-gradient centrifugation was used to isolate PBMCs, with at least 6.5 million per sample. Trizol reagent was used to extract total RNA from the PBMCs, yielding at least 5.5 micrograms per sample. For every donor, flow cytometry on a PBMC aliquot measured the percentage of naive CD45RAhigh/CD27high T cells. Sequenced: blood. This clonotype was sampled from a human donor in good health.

The DNA sequence is TGCAGTGCACGTCGGCAGAACGAGTACCAAGAGACCCAGTACTTC. This yields the protein CSARRQNEYQETQYF. The chain couples TRBV20-1 to TRBJ2-5, with no confidently assigned D gene. CDR1 and CDR2, per the germline V gene (reference sequence), are DFQATT and SNEGSKA. The CDR3 runs 15 amino acids, cysteine and phenylalanine included. Just CDR3 DNA is preserved here, 45 bases in frame from base 1. V gives up 6 bases and J gives up 0 bases, and the segment between their germline ends measures 17 bases.